The rows below give T cell receptor beta chains drawn from one sample of a study of T cell responses to AZD1222 COVID-19 vaccine. This table comes from immunoSEQ multiplex PCR, and its TCRdb copy is limited to in-frame clones, with some not included. The sample gives around 160,000 clones, 82% of which show up once; roughly 4% is in the top ten. The sample here was peripheral blood, taken on day 0 of MenACWY control vaccination. Source of these receptors: an adult in good health. CDR3s include the opening cysteine and the closing phenylalanine or tryptophan. D genes are given only for firm matches. Not all rows give a size; the values are once, few, many and, for expanded clones, a class.

CDR3aa: CASSQVGNIQYF
CDR3nt: TGTGCCAGCAGCCAAGTAGGGAACATTCAGTACTTC
j_gene: TRBJ2-4
d_gene: -
v_gene: TRBV3-1/TRBV3-2
abundance: -

CDR3aa: CASSLVPRGEKLFF
CDR3nt: TGCGCCAGCAGCTTGGTGCCACGGGGGGAAAAACTGTTTTTT
j_gene: TRBJ1-4
d_gene: -
v_gene: TRBV5-1
abundance: -

CDR3aa: CASSTFGQGGRSPLHF
CDR3nt: TGTGCCAGTAGTACATTCGGACAGGGAGGGAGATCACCCCTCCACTTT
j_gene: TRBJ1-6
d_gene: TRBD1
v_gene: TRBV19
abundance: -

CDR3aa: CASSESYGKGTGMGANTEAFF
CDR3nt: TGCGCCAGCAGTGAGTCGTATGGGAAAGGGACAGGGATGGGAGCGAACACTGAAGCTTTCTTT
j_gene: TRBJ1-1
d_gene: TRBD1
v_gene: TRBV10-1
abundance: -

CDR3aa: CASSEALREGEQFF
CDR3nt: TGTGCCAGCAGTGAAGCGCTCCGAGAGGGTGAGCAGTTCTTC
j_gene: TRBJ2-1
d_gene: -
v_gene: TRBV6-1
abundance: -

CDR3aa: CASSSTGTGLYGYTF
CDR3nt: TGTGCCAGCTCATCGACCGGGACAGGGTTATATGGCTACACCTTC
j_gene: TRBJ1-2
d_gene: TRBD1
v_gene: TRBV18
abundance: few

CDR3aa: CASLKGGANTEAFF
CDR3nt: TGTGCCAGCCTGAAGGGGGGGGCGAACACTGAAGCTTTCTTT
j_gene: TRBJ1-1
d_gene: -
v_gene: TRBV18
abundance: -

CDR3aa: CASSYNRDGNYGYTF
CDR3nt: TGTGCCAGCAGTTACAACAGGGACGGGAACTATGGCTACACCTTC
j_gene: TRBJ1-2
d_gene: -
v_gene: TRBV6-5
abundance: -

CDR3aa: CASSQGYPREAFF
CDR3nt: TGTGCCAGCAGCCAAGGGTACCCCCGTGAAGCTTTCTTT
j_gene: TRBJ1-1
d_gene: -
v_gene: TRBV3-1/TRBV3-2
abundance: -

CDR3aa: CASATTLSNQPQHF
CDR3nt: TGTGCCAGCGCGACTACCCTTAGCAATCAGCCCCAGCATTTT
j_gene: TRBJ1-5
d_gene: -
v_gene: TRBV3-1/TRBV3-2
abundance: -

CDR3aa: CASSPGNRADTQYF
CDR3nt: TGTGCCAGCAGCCCCGGGAACAGGGCAGATACGCAGTATTTT
j_gene: TRBJ2-3
d_gene: -
v_gene: TRBV7-3
abundance: -

CDR3aa: CASSPFMVEANVLTF
CDR3nt: TGTGCCAGCAGCCCCTTTATGGTGGAGGCCAACGTCCTGACTTTC
j_gene: TRBJ2-6
d_gene: -
v_gene: TRBV11-2
abundance: -

CDR3aa: CASSPGPRSTDTQYF
CDR3nt: TGCGCCAGCAGCCCGGGGCCCAGGTCCACAGATACGCAGTATTTT
j_gene: TRBJ2-3
d_gene: -
v_gene: TRBV5-1
abundance: once

CDR3aa: CASSGQAVYGYTF
CDR3nt: TGTGCCAGCAGCGGACAGGCGGTCTATGGCTACACCTTC
j_gene: TRBJ1-2
d_gene: TRBD1
v_gene: TRBV3-1/TRBV3-2
abundance: few

CDR3aa: CASSSTGTGGLAFF
CDR3nt: TGTGCCAGCAGTTCGACAGGGACAGGGGGTTTAGCTTTCTTT
j_gene: TRBJ1-1
d_gene: TRBD1
v_gene: TRBV6-5
abundance: -

CDR3aa: CASSLWGMTGEAFF
CDR3nt: TGTGCCAGCAGCTTATGGGGGATGACAGGGGAAGCTTTCTTT
j_gene: TRBJ1-1
d_gene: TRBD1
v_gene: TRBV7-2
abundance: -

CDR3aa: CASSSGTGYEKLFF
CDR3nt: TGCGCCAGCAGTTCCGGGACAGGATATGAAAAACTGTTTTTT
j_gene: TRBJ1-4
d_gene: TRBD1
v_gene: TRBV5-1
abundance: -

CDR3aa: CASSPAMGGVGNQPQHF
CDR3nt: TGTGCCAGCAGTCCTGCCATGGGGGGCGTCGGGAATCAGCCCCAGCATTTT
j_gene: TRBJ1-5
d_gene: -
v_gene: TRBV28
abundance: -

CDR3aa: CASSVGWVANYGYTF
CDR3nt: TGTGCCAGCAGCGTAGGTTGGGTAGCTAACTATGGCTACACCTTC
j_gene: TRBJ1-2
d_gene: -
v_gene: TRBV9
abundance: -